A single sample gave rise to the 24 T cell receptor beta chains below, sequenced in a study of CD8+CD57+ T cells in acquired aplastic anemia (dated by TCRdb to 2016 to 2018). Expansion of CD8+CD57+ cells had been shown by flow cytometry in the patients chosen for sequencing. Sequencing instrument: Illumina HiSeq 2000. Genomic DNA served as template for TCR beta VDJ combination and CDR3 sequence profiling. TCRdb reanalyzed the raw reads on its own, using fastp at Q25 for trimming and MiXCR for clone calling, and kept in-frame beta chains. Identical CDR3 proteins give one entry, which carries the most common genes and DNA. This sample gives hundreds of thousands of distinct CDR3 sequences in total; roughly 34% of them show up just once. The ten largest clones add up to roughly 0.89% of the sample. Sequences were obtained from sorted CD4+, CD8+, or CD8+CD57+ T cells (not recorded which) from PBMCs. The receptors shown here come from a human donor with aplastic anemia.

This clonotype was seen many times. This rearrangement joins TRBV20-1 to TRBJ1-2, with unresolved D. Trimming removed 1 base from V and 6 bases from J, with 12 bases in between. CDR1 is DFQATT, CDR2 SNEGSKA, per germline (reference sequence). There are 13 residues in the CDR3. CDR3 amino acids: CSARVGLGNGYTF. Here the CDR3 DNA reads TGCAGTGCTAGAGTTGGGTTGGGGAATGGCTACACCTTC.

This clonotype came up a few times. Written as DNA, the CDR3 is TGTGCCTGGAGTGCCCGAGGACAGGGGATGATCTATGGCTACACCTTC. This translates into CAWSARGQGMIYGYTF. The gene calls are TRBV30 and TRBJ1-2; 9 bases agree with TRBD1. Per germline, CDR1 GTSNPN and CDR2 SVGIG (reference sequence). This CDR3 is built from 16 residues. V was clipped by 1 base and J by 4 bases; unmatched bases: 10.

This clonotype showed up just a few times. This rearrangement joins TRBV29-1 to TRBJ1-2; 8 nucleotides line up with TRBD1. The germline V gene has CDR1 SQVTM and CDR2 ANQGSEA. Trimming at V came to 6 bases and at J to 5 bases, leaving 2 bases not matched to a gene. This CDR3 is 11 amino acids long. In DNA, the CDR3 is TGCAGCGTAGGACAGGGATATGGCTACACCTTC. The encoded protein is CSVGQGYGYTF. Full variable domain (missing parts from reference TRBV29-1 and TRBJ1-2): SAVISQKPSRDICQRGTSLTIQCQVDSQVTMMFWYRQQPGQSLTLIATANQGSEATYESGFVIDKFPISRPNLTFSTLTVSNMSPEDSSIYLCSVGQGYGYTFGSGTRLTVV.

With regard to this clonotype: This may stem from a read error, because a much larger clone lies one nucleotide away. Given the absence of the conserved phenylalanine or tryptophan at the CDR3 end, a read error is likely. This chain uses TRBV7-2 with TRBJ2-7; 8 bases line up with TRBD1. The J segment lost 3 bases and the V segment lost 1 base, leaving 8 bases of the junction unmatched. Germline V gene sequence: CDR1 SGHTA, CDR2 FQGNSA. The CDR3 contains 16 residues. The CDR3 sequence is CASSLVPGQVLYEQYL. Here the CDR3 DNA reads TGTGCCAGCAGCTTAGTTCCGGGACAGGTCCTCTACGAGCAGTACCTC.

CDR3 loop: CASSLRQLYGYTF. The CDR3 DNA sequence: TGTGCCAGCAGCCTTCGACAGCTTTATGGCTACACCTTC. This chain joins TRBV11-2 and TRBJ1-2; D possibly corresponds to TRBD1 (5 bases). V was trimmed by 5 bases and J by 5 bases, leaving 12 bases between them. Germline CDR1 SGHAT, CDR2 FQNNGV. The length of the CDR3 is 13 residues.

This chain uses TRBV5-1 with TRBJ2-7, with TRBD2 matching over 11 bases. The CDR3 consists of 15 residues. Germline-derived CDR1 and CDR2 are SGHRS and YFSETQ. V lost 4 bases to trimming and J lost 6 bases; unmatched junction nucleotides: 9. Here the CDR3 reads CASSTIAGGPSEQYF. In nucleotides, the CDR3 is TGCGCCAGCAGCACAATAGCGGGAGGGCCTTCCGAGCAGTACTTC.

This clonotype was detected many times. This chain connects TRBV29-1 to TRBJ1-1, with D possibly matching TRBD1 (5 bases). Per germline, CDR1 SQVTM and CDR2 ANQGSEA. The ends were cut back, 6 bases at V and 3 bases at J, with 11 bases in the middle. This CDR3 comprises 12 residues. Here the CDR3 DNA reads TGCAGCGTATCTGACAGCTACACTGAAGCTTTCTTT. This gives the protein CSVSDSYTEAFF.

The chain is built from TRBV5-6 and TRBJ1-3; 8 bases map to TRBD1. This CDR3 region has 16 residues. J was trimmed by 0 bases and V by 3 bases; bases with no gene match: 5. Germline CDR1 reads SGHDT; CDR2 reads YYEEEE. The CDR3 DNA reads TGTGCCAGCAGCTCCGACAGGGGTCGCTCTGGAAACACCATATATTTT. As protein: CASSSDRGRSGNTIYF.

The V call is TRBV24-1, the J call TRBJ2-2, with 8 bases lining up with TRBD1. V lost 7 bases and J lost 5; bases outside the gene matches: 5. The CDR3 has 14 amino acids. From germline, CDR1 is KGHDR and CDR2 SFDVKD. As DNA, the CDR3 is TGTGCCACCAGGGCGACAGGGGAAACCGGGGAGCTGTTTTTT. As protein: CATRATGETGELFF.

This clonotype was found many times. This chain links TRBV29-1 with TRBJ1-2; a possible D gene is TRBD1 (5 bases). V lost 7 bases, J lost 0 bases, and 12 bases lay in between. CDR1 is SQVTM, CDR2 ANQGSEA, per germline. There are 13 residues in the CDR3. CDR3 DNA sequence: TGCAGCGCCACAACGGGGCCTAACTATGGCTACACCTTC. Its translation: CSATTGPNYGYTF.

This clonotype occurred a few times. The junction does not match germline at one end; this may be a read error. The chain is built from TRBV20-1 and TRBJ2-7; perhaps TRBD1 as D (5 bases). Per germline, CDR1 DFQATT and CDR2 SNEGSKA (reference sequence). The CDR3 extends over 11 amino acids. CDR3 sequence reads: CSVGHSYEQHF. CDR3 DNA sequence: TGCAGTGTCGGACACTCCTACGAGCAGCACTTC.

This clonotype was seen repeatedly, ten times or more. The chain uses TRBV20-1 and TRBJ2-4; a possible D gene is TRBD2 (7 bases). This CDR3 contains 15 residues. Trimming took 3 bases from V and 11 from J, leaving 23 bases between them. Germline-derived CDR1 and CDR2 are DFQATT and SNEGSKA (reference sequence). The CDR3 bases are TGCAGTGCTAGGGACAGCGGGGTGGACACTGGGGTTCAGTACTTC. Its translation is CSARDSGVDTGVQYF.

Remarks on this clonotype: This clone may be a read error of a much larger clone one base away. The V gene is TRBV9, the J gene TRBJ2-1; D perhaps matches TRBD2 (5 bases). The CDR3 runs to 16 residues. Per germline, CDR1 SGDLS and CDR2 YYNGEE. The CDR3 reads CASSVGEISSHNEQFF. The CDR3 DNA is TGTGCCAGCAGCGTAGGGGAGATCTCCTCCCACAATGAGCAGTTCTTC.

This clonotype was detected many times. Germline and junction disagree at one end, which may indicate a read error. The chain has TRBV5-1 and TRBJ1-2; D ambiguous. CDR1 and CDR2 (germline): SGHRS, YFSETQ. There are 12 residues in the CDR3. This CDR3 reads CASSLGDYGYTF. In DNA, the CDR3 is TGTGCCAGCAGCCTCGGGGACTATGGCTACACCTTC.

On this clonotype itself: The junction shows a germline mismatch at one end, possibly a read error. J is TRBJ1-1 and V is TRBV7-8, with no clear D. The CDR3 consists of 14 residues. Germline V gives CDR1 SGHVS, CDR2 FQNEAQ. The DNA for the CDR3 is TGTGCCAGCAGCTTAGTGTCGGGGAACGCTGAAGCTTTCTTT. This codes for CASSLVSGNAEAFF.

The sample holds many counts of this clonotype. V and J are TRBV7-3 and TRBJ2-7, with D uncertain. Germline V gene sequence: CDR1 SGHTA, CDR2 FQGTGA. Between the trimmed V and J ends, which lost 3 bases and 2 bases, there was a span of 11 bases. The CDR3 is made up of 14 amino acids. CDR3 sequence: CASSFGSLPYEQYF. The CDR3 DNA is TGTGCCAGCAGCTTTGGCAGCTTGCCCTACGAGCAGTACTTC.

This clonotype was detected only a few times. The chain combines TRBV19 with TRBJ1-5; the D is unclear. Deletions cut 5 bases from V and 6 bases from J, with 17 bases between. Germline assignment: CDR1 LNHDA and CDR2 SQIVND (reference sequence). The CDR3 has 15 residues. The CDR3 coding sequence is TGTGCCAGTAGTTCAGGAACTGGTCGGAGTCAGCCCCAGCATTTT. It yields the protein CASSSGTGRSQPQHF.

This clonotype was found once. The chain's CDR3 is CASSEIQASAGDTQYF. CDR3 bases: TGTGCCAGCAGTGAAATCCAGGCTTCCGCGGGAGATACGCAGTATTTT. V and J are TRBV2 and TRBJ2-3, with D perhaps TRBD2 (5 bases). The V end lost 2 bases, the J end lost 5 bases, and 17 bases lay between the germline ends. The germline V gene encodes CDR1 SNHLY and CDR2 FYNNEI. The CDR3 runs to 16 residues.

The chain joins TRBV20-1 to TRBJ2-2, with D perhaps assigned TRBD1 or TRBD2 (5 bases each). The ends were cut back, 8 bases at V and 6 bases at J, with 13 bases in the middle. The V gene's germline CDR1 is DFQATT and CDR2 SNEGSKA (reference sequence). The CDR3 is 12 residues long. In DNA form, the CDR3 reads TGCAGTACAGAACGGGGCGCCGGGGAGCTGTTTTTT. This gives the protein CSTERGAGELFF.

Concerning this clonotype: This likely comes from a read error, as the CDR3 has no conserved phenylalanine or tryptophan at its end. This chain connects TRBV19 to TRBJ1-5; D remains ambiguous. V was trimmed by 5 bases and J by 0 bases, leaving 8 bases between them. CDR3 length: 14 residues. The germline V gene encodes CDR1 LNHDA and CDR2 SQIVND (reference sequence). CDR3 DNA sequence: TGTGCCAGTAGTTGCCGCTATAGCAATCAGCCCCAGCATTCT. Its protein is CASSCRYSNQPQHS.

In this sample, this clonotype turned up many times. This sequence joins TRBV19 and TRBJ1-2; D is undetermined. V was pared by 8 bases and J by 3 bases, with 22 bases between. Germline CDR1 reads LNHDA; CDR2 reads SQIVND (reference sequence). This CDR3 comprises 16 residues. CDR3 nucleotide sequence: TGTGCCAGTCAAACCGAGCGCTCATCGGAGGACTATGGCTACACCTTC. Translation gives CASQTERSSEDYGYTF.

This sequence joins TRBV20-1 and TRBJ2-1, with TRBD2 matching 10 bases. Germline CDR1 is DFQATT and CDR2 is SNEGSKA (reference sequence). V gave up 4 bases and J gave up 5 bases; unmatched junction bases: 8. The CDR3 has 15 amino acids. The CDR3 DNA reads TGCAGTGCTAAAGTTAGCGGGGGGTCCCACAATGAGCAGTTCTTC. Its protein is CSAKVSGGSHNEQFF.

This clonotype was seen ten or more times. The CDR3 spells CATSRDRGDGYTF. Written as DNA, the CDR3 is TGTGCCACCAGCAGAGATAGGGGAGATGGCTACACCTTC. V usage is TRBV15 and J usage is TRBJ1-2; TRBD1 might be the D (5 bases). The germline V gene encodes CDR1 LNHNV and CDR2 YYDKDF (reference sequence). The CDR3 covers 13 residues. Trimming removed 0 bases from V and 6 bases from J, with 8 bases in between.

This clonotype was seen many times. Here the CDR3 DNA reads TGCAGTGCTAGCTTCCAGTACTATGGCTACACCTTC. Translated: CSASFQYYGYTF. This chain connects TRBV20-1 to TRBJ1-2; D not resolved. With 3 bases removed from V and 3 bases from J, the gap between germline ends came to 8 bases. The CDR3 totals 12 residues. Germline loops: CDR1 DFQATT, CDR2 SNEGSKA (reference sequence).